This T cell receptor beta chain was observed in a study of human T cells and chemical hapten exposure. Per germline, CDR1 SGHTA and CDR2 FQGNSA. The CDR3 sequence is 18 residues long. With 5 bases clipped from V and 5 bases from J, the junction kept 14 bases outside the gene matches. The table lists this clonotype with a few counts. This sample's time point: patch test 1, 2 weeks after DPC sensitization. Treatment: therapeutic diphenylcyclopropenone sensitization with weekly scalp DPC. TCRdb re-called the RACE reads through MiXCR, storing one row per CDR3 protein. Among 75,000 to 95,000 distinct CDR3 sequences listed, about 12% were seen once.

The chain employs TRBV7-2 and TRBJ2-3, with 12 bases aligning to TRBD2. The receptor's source is a woman aged 55-70 years with alopecia areata. Some clones in this sample may be carry-over from other donors' samples. Sequencing was performed on whole blood, taken in connection with sensitization to the hapten diphenylcyclopropenone (DPC). CDR3 region: CASSPQVLAGGPRDTQYF. CDR3 coding DNA: TGTGCCAGCAGCCCCCAAGTTCTAGCGGGGGGGCCTAGAGATACGCAGTATTTT. The full variable domain, rest sourced from reference TRBV7-2 and TRBJ2-3, is GAGVSQSPSNKVTEKGKDVELRCDPISGHTALYWYRQSLGQGLEFLIYFQGNSAPDKSGLPSDRFSAERTGGSVSTLTIQRTQQEDSAVYLCASSPQVLAGGPRDTQYFGPGTRLTVL.